This T cell receptor (beta chain) was sequenced in a study of tumor-infiltrating lymphocytes in primary liver carcinoma. Study summary: T1-T3 N0M0 was the stage of the tumors, which were roughly 4.2 to 10 cm across. The yield of productive TCRbeta reads per sample was roughly 3.65 to 7.5 million and was similar across tissue types.

Between 20 and 30 mg of unsorted bulk tissue served as the source from which RNA and DNA were co-extracted. Using a constant-region primer together with ProtoScript II reverse transcriptase, TCR beta cDNA was made from roughly 500 ng of total RNA. Libraries covering TCR beta were generated through three nested multiplex PCR rounds (using a slightly modified ARM-PCR). The two initial PCR rounds, about 9 cycles each, used TRBV1-TRBV30 forward and C-beta reverse primers. Using its own MiXCR run on the multiplex PCR reads, TCRdb lists one record per CDR3 protein. The top ten hold 8.1% of the sample, which has more than 100,000 distinct CDR3 sequences, around 65% seen once. Germline CDR1 reads MNHEY; CDR2 reads SVGAGI. CDR3 length: 14 residues. The sample holds one count of this clonotype. At one end, the junction sequence differs from germline, possibly due to a read error.

Sequencing used tumor-adjacent normal liver tissue. The chain combines TRBV6-5 with TRBJ1-1; the D gene is possibly TRBD1 (5 bases). The receptor comes from a woman aged 55 to 70 with primary liver carcinoma and hepatitis B virus infection. Here the CDR3 DNA reads TGTGCCAGCAGTTGCCGAAGGTTGGGGACTGAAGCTTTATTT. Protein product: CASSCRRLGTEALF.